This T cell receptor beta chain is from a study of siplizumab effects on memory and regulatory T cells. Germline CDR1 is SGHRS and CDR2 is YFSETQ. This CDR3 is built from 16 residues. V dropped 0 bases and J dropped 4; count of bases not matched to a gene: 7. TCRdb's copy holds only in-frame clones and misses some; the assay was immunoSEQ multiplex PCR. Among approximately 100,000 clones listed, more than 85% were seen once. Sequencing was performed on CD4+ T cells sorted from blood. The chain is built from TRBV5-1 and TRBJ2-5; 9 bases match TRBD2. The clonotype comes from a human donor in good health. Some clones in this sample may be carry-over from other donors' samples. CDR3 in DNA: TGCGCCAGCAGCTTGGCCCTAGCGGGAAACACAGAGACCCAGTACTTC. Translated: CASSLALAGNTETQYF.